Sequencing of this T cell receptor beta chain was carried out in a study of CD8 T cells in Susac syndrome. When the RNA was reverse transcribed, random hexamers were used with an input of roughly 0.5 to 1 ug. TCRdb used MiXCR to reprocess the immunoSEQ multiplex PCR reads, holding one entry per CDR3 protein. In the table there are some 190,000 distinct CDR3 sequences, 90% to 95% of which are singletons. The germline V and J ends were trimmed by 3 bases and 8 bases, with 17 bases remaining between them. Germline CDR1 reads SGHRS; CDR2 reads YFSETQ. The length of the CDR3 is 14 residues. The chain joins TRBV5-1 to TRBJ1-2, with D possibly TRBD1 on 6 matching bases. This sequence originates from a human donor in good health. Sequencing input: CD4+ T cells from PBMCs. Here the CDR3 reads CASSSSQGLYGYTF. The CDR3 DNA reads TGCGCCAGCAGCTCAAGTCAGGGGTTGTACGGCTACACCTTC. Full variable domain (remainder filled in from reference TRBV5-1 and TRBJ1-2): KAGVTQTPRYLIKTRGQQVTLSCSPISGHRSVSWYQQTPGQGLQFLFEYFSETQRNKGNFPGRFSGRQFSNSRSEMNVSTLELGDSALYLCASSSSQGLYGYTFGSGTRLTVV.